This T cell receptor beta chain was obtained from a study of blood T cell repertoires in COVID-19. Study-wide context: In each case, the material was cDNA or gDNA derived from T cells, B-cell-depleted T cells, or PBMCs.

Germline CDR1 reads LNHDA; CDR2 reads SQIVND (reference sequence). J was trimmed by 2 bases and V by 9 bases; bases with no gene match: 14. The CDR3 contains 16 residues. Sequenced by immunoSEQ multiplex PCR; TCRdb stores in-frame clones only, minus some. The repertoire holds 240,000 or so clones, with roughly 88% as singletons. The specimen sequenced was peripheral blood. The rearrangement links TRBV19 to TRBJ2-3, with 7 bases fitting TRBD1. The sequence derives from a young woman with acute or convalescent COVID-19. CDR3 coding DNA: TGTGCCAGCGAGAAAATAGACAGGGAGACCACAGATACGCAGTATTTT. This codes for CASEKIDRETTDTQYF. Together with reference TRBV19 and TRBJ2-3, the CDR3 gives the full variable domain: DGGITQSPKYLFRKEGQNVTLSCEQNLNHDAMYWYRQDPGQGLRLIYYSQIVNDFQKGDIAEGYSVSREKKESFPLTVTSAQKNPTAFYLCASEKIDRETTDTQYFGPGTRLTVL.